These T cell receptor beta chains were read from a single sample in a study of OX40 agonist ivuxolimab in advanced cancers. Here immunoSEQ multiplex PCR was the method, and the copy in TCRdb shows in-frame clones only, minus some. Here the sample spans fewer than 80,000 clones, around four fifths being singletons. Specimen: CD4+ or CD8+ T cells sorted from blood, collected in a trial of the OX40 agonist ivuxolimab. These receptors were collected from an adult with an advanced solid tumor such as melanoma, head and neck, liver or kidney cancer. Each CDR3 is given with its conserved first and last residue. The order of the fields is V gene, D gene, J gene, CDR3 protein. D genes are given only for firm matches.

TRBV6-5,TRBD1,TRBJ1-1,CASSDRQGYTEAFF
TRBV29-1,NA,TRBJ2-1,CSVEGSSSYNEQFF
TRBV2,NA,TRBJ2-2,CARRQTSNTGELFF
TRBV7-2,NA,TRBJ2-5,CASSLGRRETQYF
TRBV6-1,NA,TRBJ1-5,CASSEAEGQPQHF
TRBV6-1,TRBD1,TRBJ2-1,CASSVGGQGADEQFF
TRBV27,TRBD1,TRBJ2-3,CASSSPYRGLHPSTDTQYF
TRBV27,TRBD2,TRBJ2-7,CASSLAGGAYEQYF
TRBV9,TRBD2,TRBJ2-1,CASSVESGSSSYNEQFF
TRBV14,TRBD2,TRBJ2-7,CASSPQAGGPSEQYF
TRBV7-9,TRBD1,TRBJ2-2,CASTTDRGRTGELFF
TRBV28,NA,TRBJ1-6,CASQGSSYNSPLHF
TRBV9,NA,TRBJ2-4,CASSGEGGMREGQNIQYF
TRBV5-8,NA,TRBJ1-5,CASSLGRQAQPQHF